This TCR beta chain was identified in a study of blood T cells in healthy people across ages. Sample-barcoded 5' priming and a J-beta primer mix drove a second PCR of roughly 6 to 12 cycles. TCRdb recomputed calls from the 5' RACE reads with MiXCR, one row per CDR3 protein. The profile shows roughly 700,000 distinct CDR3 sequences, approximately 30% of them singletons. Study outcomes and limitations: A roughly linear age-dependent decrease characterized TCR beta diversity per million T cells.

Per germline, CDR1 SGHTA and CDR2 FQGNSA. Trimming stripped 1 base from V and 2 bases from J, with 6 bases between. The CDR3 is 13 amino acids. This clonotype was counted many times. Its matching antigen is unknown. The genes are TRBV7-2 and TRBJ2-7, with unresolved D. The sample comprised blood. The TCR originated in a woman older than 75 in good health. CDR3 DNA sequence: TGTGCCAGCAGCTTAGTGGGGACCTACGAGCAGTACTTC. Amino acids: CASSLVGTYEQYF.